The TCR beta chain described here comes from a study of T cell repertoires in cytomegalovirus infection. Background on the study: Signatures in public TCR beta sequences pointed to both CMV infection and matching HLA type. Study outcomes and limitations: Cumulative public TCR beta family frequency identified carriers of CMV plus the relevant HLA. HLA-C-restricted CMV-specific TCR beta clonotypes were dominant in the ex vivo response.

V was trimmed by 6 bases and J by 0 bases, leaving 18 bases between them. Germline-derived CDR1 and CDR2 are LNHDA and SQIVND (reference sequence). The CDR3 runs 17 residues. On this clonotype itself: Its antigen is not identified.

TCRdb re-called the reads through MiXCR, storing one row per CDR3 protein. The sample has roughly 720,000 distinct CDR3 sequences, roughly 36% seen once. Specimen: PBMCs. The V gene is TRBV19, the J gene TRBJ1-5, with D possibly matching TRBD1 (6 bases). This clonotype was sampled from a human donor in good health (CMV status not recorded). Some clones in this sample may be carry-over from other donors' samples. The CDR3 here is CASRLQGRAYSNQPQHF. The CDR3, as DNA: TGTGCCAGTAGACTACAGGGAAGGGCCTATAGCAATCAGCCCCAGCATTTT.